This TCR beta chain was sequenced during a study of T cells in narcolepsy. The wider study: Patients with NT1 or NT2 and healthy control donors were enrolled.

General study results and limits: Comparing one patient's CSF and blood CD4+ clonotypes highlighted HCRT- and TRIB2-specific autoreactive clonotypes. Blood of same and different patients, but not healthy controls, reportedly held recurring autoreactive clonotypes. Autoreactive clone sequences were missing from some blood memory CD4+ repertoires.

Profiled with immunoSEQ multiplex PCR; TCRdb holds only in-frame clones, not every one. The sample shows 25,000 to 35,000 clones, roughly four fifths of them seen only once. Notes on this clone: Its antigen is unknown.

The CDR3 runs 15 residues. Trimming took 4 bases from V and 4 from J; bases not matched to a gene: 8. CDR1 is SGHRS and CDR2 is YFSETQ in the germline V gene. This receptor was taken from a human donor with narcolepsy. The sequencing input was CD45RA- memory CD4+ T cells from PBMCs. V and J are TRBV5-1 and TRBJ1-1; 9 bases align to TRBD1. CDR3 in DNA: TGCGCCAGCAGCCATAAGGACAGGGGTCGCACTGAAGCTTTCTTT. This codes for CASSHKDRGRTEAFF. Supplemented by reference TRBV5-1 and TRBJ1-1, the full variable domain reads KAGVTQTPRYLIKTRGQQVTLSCSPISGHRSVSWYQQTPGQGLQFLFEYFSETQRNKGNFPGRFSGRQFSNSRSEMNVSTLELGDSALYLCASSHKDRGRTEAFFGQGTRLTVV.